The T cell receptor (beta chain) under discussion was sequenced for a study of control samples from healthy donors and cancer patients. The CDR3 contains 11 residues. In germline, CDR1 is ENHRY, CDR2 SYGVKD. Trimming took 3 bases from V and 2 from J, leaving 1 base between them. Some clones are missing from TCRdb's copy, which holds only in-frame ones; the method was immunoSEQ multiplex PCR. There are approximately 100,000 clones in the sample; about 89% occur only once, and 7.8% lies in the top ten. The sample was blood. The sequence was obtained from a man aged 25-45 years in good health. V is TRBV10-3 and J is TRBJ2-5; no clear D gene. The CDR3 sequence is CAISEQETQYF. CDR3 bases: TGTGCCATCAGTGAACAAGAGACCCAGTACTTC.